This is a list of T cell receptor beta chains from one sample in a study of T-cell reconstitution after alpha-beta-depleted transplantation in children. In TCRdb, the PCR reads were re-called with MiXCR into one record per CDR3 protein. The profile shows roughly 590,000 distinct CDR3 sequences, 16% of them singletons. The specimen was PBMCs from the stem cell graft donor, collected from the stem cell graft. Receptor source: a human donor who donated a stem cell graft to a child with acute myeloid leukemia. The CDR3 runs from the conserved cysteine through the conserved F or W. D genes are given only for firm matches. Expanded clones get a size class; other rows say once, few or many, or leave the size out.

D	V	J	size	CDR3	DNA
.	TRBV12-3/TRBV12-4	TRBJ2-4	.	CASRGGEAKNIQYF	TGTGCCAGCAGGGGTGGGGAAGCCAAAAACATTCAGTACTTC
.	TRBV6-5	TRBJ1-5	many	CASSSQGYSNQPQHF	TGTGCCAGCAGTTCTCAGGGGTATAGCAATCAGCCCCAGCATTTT
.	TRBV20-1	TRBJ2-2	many	CSARDSRAANTGELFF	TGCAGTGCTAGAGATAGTAGGGCAGCGAACACCGGGGAGCTGTTTTTT
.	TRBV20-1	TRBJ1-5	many	CSAKGNSNQPQHF	TGCAGTGCTAAGGGCAATAGCAATCAGCCCCAGCATTTT
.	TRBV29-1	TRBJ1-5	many	CSVLQGGNQPQHF	TGCAGCGTCCTTCAGGGAGGGAATCAGCCCCAGCATTTT
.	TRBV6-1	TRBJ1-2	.	CASTLGAGAFNYGYTF	TGTGCCAGCACCCTCGGCGCAGGAGCCTTTAACTATGGCTACACCTTC
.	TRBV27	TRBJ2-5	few	CASSLSPQDRETQYF	TGTGCCAGCAGTTTATCTCCTCAGGATCGGGAGACCCAGTACTTC
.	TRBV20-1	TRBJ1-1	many	CSARRTTGALNTEAFF	TGCAGTGCGAGACGGACTACGGGGGCCCTGAACACTGAAGCTTTCTTT
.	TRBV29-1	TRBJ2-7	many	CSVHTGRSYEQYF	TGCAGCGTTCATACAGGACGCTCCTACGAGCAGTACTTC
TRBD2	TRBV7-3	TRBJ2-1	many	CASSLQGSGTYNEQFF	TGTGCCAGCAGCCTACAGGGTAGCGGGACCTACAATGAGCAGTTCTTC
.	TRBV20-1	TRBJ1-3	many	CSARDQATSGNTIYF	TGCAGTGCTAGAGATCAGGCGACCTCTGGAAATACCATATATTTT
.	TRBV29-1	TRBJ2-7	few	CSVGAGKSHEQYF	TGCAGCGTTGGGGCAGGGAAATCTCATGAGCAGTACTTC
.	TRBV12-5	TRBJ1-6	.	CAKGLGRALHF	TGTGCCAAGGGCCTAGGGAGGGCCCTCCACTTT
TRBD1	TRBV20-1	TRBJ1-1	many	CSASSTGDTEAFF	TGCAGTGCTAGTTCGACAGGGGACACTGAAGCTTTCTTT
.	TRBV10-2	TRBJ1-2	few	CASSELRTTYGYTF	TGCGCCAGCAGTGAGTTGAGAACAACCTATGGCTACACCTTC
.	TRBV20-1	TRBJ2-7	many	CSASGASYEQYF	TGCAGTGCTAGTGGAGCGTCGTACGAGCAGTACTTC
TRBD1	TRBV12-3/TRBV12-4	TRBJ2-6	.	CASSPQDRQGGANVLTF	TGTGCCAGCAGTCCCCAAGACCGACAGGGAGGGGCCAACGTCCTGACTTTC
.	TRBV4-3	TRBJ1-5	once	CASSQGMGVNQPQHF	TGCGCCAGCAGCCAAGGAATGGGGGTAAATCAGCCCCAGCATTTT
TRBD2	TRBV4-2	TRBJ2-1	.	CASSQGLAGDEQFF	TGTGCCAGCAGCCAAGGACTAGCCGGGGATGAGCAGTTCTTC
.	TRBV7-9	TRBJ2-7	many	CASGERGDEQYF	TGTGCCAGTGGCGAAAGGGGCGACGAGCAGTACTTC
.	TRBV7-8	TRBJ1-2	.	CASSSQGTSNYGYTF	TGTGCCAGCAGCTCCCAGGGAACCTCTAACTATGGCTACACCTTC
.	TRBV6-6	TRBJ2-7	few	CASKDHTYEQYF	TGTGCCAGCAAGGACCACACCTACGAGCAGTACTTC
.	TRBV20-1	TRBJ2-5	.	CSARFQEKTQYF	TGCAGTGCTAGATTCCAGGAAAAGACCCAGTACTTC
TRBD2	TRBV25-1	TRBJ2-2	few	CASSARLASNTGELFF	TGTGCCAGCAGTGCCCGACTAGCCTCGAACACCGGGGAGCTGTTTTTT
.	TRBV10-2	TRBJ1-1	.	CASSDGLSEAFF	TGCGCCAGCAGTGATGGCCTCTCTGAAGCTTTCTTT
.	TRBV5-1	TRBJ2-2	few	CASSPIVGSTGELFF	TGCGCCAGCAGCCCCATAGTGGGGAGCACCGGGGAGCTGTTTTTT
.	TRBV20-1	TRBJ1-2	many	CSAGGSDRSYGYTF	TGCAGTGCGGGGGGGAGCGACAGAAGCTATGGCTACACCTTC
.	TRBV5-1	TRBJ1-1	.	CASSSGANAEAFF	TGCGCCAGCAGCTCCGGGGCTAACGCTGAAGCTTTCTTT
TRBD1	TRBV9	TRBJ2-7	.	CASSVEGTGIGEQYF	TGTGCCAGCAGCGTAGAAGGGACAGGGATCGGAGAGCAGTACTTC
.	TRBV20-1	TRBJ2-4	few	CSAFDSTSAKNIQYF	TGCAGTGCTTTCGACAGTACCTCAGCCAAAAACATTCAGTACTTC
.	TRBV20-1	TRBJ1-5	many	CSAPEVWAWGNSNQPQHF	TGCAGTGCTCCCGAGGTCTGGGCCTGGGGAAATAGCAATCAGCCCCAGCATTTT
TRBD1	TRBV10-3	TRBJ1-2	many	CAISESTGYYGYTF	TGTGCCATCAGTGAGTCGACAGGGTACTATGGCTACACCTTC
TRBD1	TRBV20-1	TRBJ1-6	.	CSARGDRGRSPLHF	TGCAGTGCTAGAGGGGACAGGGGTCGATCACCCCTCCACTTT
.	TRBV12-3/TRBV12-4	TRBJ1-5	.	CASSPFPPGNQPQHF	TGTGCCAGCAGTCCCTTCCCCCCGGGGAATCAGCCCCAGCATTTT
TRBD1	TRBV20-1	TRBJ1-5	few	CSARVGTGRFYSNQPQHF	TGCAGTGCTAGGGTTGGGACAGGCAGATTTTATAGCAATCAGCCCCAGCATTTT
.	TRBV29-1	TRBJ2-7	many	CSVGDGDYEQYF	TGCAGCGTTGGGGACGGGGATTACGAGCAGTACTTC
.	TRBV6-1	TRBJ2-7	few	CASLQTGTAEQYF	TGTGCCAGCCTCCAGACCGGGACGGCCGAGCAGTACTTC
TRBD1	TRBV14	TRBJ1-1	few	CASSQDGQGAGEAFF	TGTGCCAGCAGCCAAGATGGACAGGGGGCAGGAGAAGCTTTCTTT
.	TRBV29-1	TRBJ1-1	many	CSVPEGPGEAFF	TGCAGCGTCCCCGAGGGTCCTGGCGAAGCTTTCTTT
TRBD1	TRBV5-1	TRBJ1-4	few	CASRQQGEGEKLFF	TGCGCCAGCCGACAACAGGGGGAAGGGGAAAAACTGTTTTTT
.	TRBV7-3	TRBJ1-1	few	CASSLNSIANTEAFF	TGTGCCAGCAGCTTAAATAGCATAGCGAACACTGAAGCTTTCTTT
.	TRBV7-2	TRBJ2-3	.	CASSLAFAGADTQYF	TGTGCCAGCAGCTTAGCGTTTGCAGGGGCAGATACGCAGTATTTT
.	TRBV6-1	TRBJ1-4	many	CASSPGLTNEKLFF	TGTGCCAGCAGTCCAGGGCTAACTAATGAAAAACTGTTTTTT
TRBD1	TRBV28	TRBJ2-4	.	CASSISTGVNIQYF	TGTGCCAGCAGTATCTCGACAGGGGTAAACATTCAGTACTTC
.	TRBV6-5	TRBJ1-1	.	CASSRTPTGNTEAFF	TGTGCCAGCAGCAGGACTCCCACCGGGAACACTGAAGCTTTCTTT
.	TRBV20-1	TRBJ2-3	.	CSARSSFTQYF	TGCAGTGCTAGATCCTCCTTTACGCAGTATTTT
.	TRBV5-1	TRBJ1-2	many	CASSSDGSGGYTF	TGCGCCAGCAGCTCCGACGGGAGTGGGGGCTACACCTTC
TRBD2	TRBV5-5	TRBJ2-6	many	CASSLTSGYYSGANVLTF	TGTGCCAGCAGCTTGACTAGCGGTTATTACTCTGGGGCCAACGTCCTGACTTTC
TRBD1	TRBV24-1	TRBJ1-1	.	CATSDRQGGEAFF	TGTGCCACCAGTGATCGGCAGGGGGGTGAAGCTTTCTTT
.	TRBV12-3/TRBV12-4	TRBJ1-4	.	CASSSGVVTNEKLFF	TGTGCCAGCAGTTCGGGAGTCGTAACTAATGAAAAACTGTTTTTT
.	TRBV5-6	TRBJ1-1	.	CASSLVGPLTEAFF	TGTGCCAGCAGCTTGGTGGGACCCCTAACCGAAGCTTTCTTT
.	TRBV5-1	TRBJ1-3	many	CASSSDFGNTIYF	TGCGCCAGCAGCTCGGACTTCGGAAACACCATATATTTT
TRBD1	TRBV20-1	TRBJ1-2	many	CSATQTGLGYGYTF	TGCAGTGCTACACAGACAGGGCTAGGCTATGGCTACACCTTC
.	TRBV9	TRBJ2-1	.	CASSAPEGGGDNEQFF	TGTGCCAGCAGCGCCCCTGAGGGGGGCGGTGACAATGAGCAGTTCTTC
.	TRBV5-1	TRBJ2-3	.	CASSTRGTISTDTQYF	TGCGCCAGCAGCACGAGGGGGACTATAAGCACAGATACGCAGTATTTT
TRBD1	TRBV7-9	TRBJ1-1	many	CASSLGQGMNTEAFF	TGTGCCAGCAGCTTGGGACAGGGGATGAACACTGAAGCTTTCTTT
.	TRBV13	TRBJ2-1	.	CASSLGLGRSSYNEQFF	TGTGCCAGCAGCTTAGGCCTTGGGAGGAGCTCCTACAATGAGCAGTTCTTC
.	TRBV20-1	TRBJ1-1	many	CSARDPWAGYTEAFF	TGCAGTGCTAGAGATCCTTGGGCCGGATACACTGAAGCTTTCTTT
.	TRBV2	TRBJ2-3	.	CASSAEYLLDTQYF	TGTGCCAGCAGTGCGGAATATCTACTTGATACGCAGTATTTT